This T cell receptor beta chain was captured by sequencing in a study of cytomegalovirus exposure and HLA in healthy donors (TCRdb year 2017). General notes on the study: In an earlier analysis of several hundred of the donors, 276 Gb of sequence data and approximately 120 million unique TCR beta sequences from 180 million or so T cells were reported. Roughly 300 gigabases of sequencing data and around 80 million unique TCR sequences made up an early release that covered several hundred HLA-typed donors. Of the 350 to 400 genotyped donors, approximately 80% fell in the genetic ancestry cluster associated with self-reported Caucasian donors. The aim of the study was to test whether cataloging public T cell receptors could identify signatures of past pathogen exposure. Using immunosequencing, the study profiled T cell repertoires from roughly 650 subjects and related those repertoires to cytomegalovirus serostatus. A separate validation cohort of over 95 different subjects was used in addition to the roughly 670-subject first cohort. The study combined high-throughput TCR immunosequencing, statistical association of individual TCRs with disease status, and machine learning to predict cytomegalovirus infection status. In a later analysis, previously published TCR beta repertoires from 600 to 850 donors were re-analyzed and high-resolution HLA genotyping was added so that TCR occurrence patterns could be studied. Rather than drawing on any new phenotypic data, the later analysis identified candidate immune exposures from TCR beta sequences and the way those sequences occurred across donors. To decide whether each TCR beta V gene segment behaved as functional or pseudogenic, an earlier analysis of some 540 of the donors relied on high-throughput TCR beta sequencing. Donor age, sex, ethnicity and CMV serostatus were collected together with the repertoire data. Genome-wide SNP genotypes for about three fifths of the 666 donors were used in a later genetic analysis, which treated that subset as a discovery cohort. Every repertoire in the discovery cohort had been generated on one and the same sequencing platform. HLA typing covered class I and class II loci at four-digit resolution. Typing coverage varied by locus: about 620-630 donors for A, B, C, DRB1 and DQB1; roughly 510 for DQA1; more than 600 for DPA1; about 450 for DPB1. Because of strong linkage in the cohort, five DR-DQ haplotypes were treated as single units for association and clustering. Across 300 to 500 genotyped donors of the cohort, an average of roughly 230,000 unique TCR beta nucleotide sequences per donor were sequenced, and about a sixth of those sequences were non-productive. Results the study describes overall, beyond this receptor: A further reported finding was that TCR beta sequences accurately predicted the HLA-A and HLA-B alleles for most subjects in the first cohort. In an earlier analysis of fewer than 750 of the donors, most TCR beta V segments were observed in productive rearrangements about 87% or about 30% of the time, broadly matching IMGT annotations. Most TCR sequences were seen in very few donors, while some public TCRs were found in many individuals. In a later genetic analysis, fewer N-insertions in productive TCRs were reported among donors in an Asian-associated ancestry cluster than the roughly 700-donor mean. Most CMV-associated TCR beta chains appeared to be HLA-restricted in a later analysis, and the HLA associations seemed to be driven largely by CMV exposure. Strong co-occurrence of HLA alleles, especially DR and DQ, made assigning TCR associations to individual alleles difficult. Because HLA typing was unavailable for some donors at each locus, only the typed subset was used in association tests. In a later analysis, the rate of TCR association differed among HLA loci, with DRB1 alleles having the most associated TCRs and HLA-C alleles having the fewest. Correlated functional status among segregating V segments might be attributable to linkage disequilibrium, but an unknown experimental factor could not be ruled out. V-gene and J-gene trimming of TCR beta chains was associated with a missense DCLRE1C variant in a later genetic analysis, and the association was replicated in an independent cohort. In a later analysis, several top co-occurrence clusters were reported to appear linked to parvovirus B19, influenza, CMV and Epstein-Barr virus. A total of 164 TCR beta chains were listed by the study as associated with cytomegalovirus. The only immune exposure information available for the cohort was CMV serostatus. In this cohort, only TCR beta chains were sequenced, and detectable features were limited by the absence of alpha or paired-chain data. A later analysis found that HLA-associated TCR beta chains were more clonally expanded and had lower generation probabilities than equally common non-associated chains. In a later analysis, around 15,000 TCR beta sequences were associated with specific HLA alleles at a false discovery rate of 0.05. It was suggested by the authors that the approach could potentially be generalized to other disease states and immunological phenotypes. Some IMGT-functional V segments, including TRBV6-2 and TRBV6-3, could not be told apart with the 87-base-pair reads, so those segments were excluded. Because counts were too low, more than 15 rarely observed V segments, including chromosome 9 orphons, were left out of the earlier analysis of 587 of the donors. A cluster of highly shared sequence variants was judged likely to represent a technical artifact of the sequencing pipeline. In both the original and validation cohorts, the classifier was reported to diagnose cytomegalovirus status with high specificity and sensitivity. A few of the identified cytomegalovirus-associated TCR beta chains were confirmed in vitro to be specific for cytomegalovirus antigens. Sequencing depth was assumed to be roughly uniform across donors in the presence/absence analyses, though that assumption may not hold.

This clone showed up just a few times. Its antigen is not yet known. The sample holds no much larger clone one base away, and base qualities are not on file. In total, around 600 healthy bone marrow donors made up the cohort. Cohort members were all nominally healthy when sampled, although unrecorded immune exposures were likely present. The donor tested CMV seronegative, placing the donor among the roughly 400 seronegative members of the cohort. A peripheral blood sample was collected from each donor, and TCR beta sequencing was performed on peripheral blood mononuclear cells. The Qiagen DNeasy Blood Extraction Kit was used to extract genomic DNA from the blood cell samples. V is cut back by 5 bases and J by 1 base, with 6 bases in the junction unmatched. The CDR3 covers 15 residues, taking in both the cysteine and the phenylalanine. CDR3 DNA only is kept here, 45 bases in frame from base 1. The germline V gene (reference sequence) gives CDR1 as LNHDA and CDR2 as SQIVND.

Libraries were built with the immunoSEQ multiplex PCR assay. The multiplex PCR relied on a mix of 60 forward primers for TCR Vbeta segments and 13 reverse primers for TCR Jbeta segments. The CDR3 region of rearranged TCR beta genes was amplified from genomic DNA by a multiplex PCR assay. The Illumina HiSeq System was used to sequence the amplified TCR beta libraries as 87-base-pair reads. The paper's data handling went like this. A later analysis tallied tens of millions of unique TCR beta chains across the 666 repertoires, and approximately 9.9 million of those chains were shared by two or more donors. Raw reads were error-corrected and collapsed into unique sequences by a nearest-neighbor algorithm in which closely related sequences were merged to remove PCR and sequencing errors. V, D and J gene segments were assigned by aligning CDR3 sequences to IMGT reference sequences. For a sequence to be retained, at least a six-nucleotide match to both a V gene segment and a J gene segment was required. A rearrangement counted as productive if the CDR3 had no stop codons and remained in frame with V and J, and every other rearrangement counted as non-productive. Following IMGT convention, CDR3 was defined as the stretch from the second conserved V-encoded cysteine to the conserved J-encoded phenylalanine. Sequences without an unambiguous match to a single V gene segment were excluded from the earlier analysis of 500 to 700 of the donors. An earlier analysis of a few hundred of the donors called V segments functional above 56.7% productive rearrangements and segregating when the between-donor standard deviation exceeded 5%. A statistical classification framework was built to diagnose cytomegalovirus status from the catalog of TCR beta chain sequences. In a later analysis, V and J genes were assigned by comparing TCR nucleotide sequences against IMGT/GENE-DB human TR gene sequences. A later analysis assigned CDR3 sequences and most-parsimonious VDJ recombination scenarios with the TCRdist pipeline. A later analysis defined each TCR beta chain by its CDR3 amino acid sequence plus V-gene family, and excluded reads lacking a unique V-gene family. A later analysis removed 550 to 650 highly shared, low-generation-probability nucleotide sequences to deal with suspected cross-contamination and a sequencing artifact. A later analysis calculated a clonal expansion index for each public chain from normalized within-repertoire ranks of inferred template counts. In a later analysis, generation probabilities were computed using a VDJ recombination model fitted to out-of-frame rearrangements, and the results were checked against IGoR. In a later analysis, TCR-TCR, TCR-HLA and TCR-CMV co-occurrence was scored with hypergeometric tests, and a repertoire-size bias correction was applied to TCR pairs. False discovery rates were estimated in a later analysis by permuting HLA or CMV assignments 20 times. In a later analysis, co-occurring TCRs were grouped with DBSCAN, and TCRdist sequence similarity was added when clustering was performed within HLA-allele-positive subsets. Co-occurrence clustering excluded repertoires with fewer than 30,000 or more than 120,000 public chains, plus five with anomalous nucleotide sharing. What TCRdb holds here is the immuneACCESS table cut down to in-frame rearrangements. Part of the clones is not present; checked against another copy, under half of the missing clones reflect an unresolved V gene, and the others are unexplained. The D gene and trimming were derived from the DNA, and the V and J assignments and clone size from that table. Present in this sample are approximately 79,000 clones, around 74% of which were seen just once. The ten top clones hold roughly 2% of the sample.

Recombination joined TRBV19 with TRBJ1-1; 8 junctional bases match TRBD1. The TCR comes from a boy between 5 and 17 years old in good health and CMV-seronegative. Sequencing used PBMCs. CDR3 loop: CASSLQGAGNTEAFF. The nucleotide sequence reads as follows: TGTGCCAGTAGTCTCCAGGGGGCCGGGAACACTGAAGCTTTCTTT.